The 8 T cell receptor beta chains presented below share a single source sample, sequenced in a study of blood T cell repertoires in COVID-19 (dated by TCRdb to about 2020). Libraries were prepared through the immunoSEQ multiplex PCR assay. TCRdb limited this immuneACCESS table to in-frame rearrangements with V and J called. A share of clones is missing; checked studies link under half to unresolved V genes, and the rest is unexplained. The sample data list some 200,000 clones, and 65% to 90% of these were observed just once. The ten biggest clones cover roughly 1.4% of the sample. The source material was peripheral blood. Receptors were obtained from a woman between 40 and 50 years old who had recovered from COVID-19.

This chain uses TRBV9 with TRBJ1-1; D is possibly TRBD1 (6 bases). V lost 7 bases and J 0 bases, leaving 10 bases between the germline ends. Germline lookup yields CDR1 SGDLS and CDR2 YYNGEE. This CDR3 comprises 13 residues. CDR3 sequence (DNA): TGTGCCAGCGCACAGGGTTTGAACACTGAAGCTTTCTTT. This sequence encodes CASAQGLNTEAFF.

The genes are TRBV18 and TRBJ1-1; unclear D gene. Germline values: CDR1 KGHSH, CDR2 LQKENI. V gave up 6 bases and J gave up 1 base, with 15 bases separating them. This CDR3 comprises 15 residues. The CDR3 region is CASSLISKRNTEAFF. The CDR3 nucleotides read TGTGCCAGCTCGCTAATATCCAAAAGGAACACTGAAGCTTTCTTT.

The count of this clone is one. The gene calls are TRBV7-8 and TRBJ1-1, with 8 nucleotides matching TRBD1. Germline lookup yields CDR1 SGHVS and CDR2 FQNEAQ. The V segment lost 1 base and the J segment 5 bases; nucleotides outside the gene matches: 3. The CDR3 totals 14 residues. CDR3 amino acids: CASSLGQGWTEAFF. The CDR3 DNA follows: TGTGCCAGCAGCTTAGGACAGGGGTGGACTGAAGCTTTCTTT. Filled out from reference TRBV7-8 and TRBJ1-1, the complete variable domain reads GAGVSQSPRYKVAKRGQDVALRCDPISGHVSLFWYQQALGQGPEFLTYFQNEAQLDKSGLPSDRFFAERPEGSVSTLKIQRTQQEDSAVYLCASSLGQGWTEAFFGQGTRLTVV.

V usage is TRBV28 and J usage is TRBJ1-6, with TRBD1 matching over 11 bases. Germline trimming cut 3 bases from V and 13 bases from J; bases unmatched to any gene: 5. This CDR3 is built from 14 residues. Germline CDR1 reads MDHEN; CDR2 reads SYDVKM. The CDR3 coding sequence is TGTGCCAGCAGTTTTTGGGACAGGGGGACGCCCCTCCACTTT. This encodes CASSFWDRGTPLHF. The complete variable domain, with remaining parts taken from reference TRBV28 and TRBJ1-6, reads DVKVTQSSRYLVKRTGEKVFLECVQDMDHENMFWYRQDPGLGLRLIYFSYDVKMKEKGDIPEGYSVSREKKERFSLILESASTNQTSMYLCASSFWDRGTPLHFGNGTRLTVT.

The chain couples TRBV30 to TRBJ2-7; D is possibly TRBD1 (6 bases). This CDR3 is built from 12 residues. Germline V gene sequence: CDR1 GTSNPN, CDR2 SVGIG (reference sequence). The ends were cut back, 5 bases at V and 1 base at J, with 9 bases in the middle. The DNA for the CDR3 is TGTGCCTGGGCACAGGGATCCTACGAGCAGTACTTC. It translates to CAWAQGSYEQYF.

J is TRBJ2-5 and V is TRBV2; D gene uncertain. Trimming removed 4 bases from V and 4 bases from J, with 13 bases in between. CDR1 is SNHLY and CDR2 is FYNNEI in the germline V gene. This CDR3 region has 14 residues. Written as DNA, the CDR3 is TGTGCCAGCAGTGGCCCGCCCGGTAGAGAGACCCAGTACTTC. Translating it yields CASSGPPGRETQYF.

CDR3: CASSSQDRGAYPPQYF. CDR3 DNA: TGTGCCAGCAGTTCGCAGGACAGGGGGGCCTACCCTCCGCAGTATTTT. The chain recombines TRBV6-5 with TRBJ2-3; 10 bases align to TRBD1. CDR3 length: 16 amino acids. In germline, CDR1 is MNHEY, CDR2 SVGAGI. Trimming took 4 bases from V and 10 from J; bases not matched to a gene: 14.

The V gene is TRBV14, the J gene TRBJ2-3; D possibly corresponds to TRBD2 (6 bases). Germline V lookup: CDR1 SGHDN, CDR2 FVKESK. The ends were cut back, 1 base at V and 8 bases at J, with 13 bases in the middle. The CDR3 has 14 residues. For the CDR3, the DNA is TGTGCCAGCAGCCAAGGTGGAGGGGCCGCTACGCAGTATTTT. Its protein is CASSQGGGAATQYF.